These 17 T cell receptor beta chains were sequenced from one sample in a study of blood T cells in healthy people across ages. Next came a second PCR, run for roughly 6 to 11 cycles, which used a sample-barcoded 5' primer along with a J-beta primer mix. One entry per CDR3 protein, called by TCRdb with MiXCR from the 5' RACE reads. This sample carries hundreds of thousands of distinct CDR3 sequences, 58% of them seen once, and the ten largest clones take about 20%. Sequencing used blood. The receptors come from a man aged 25-40 years in good health.

This clonotype was found a few times. The chain employs TRBV3-1 and TRBJ2-5, with D possibly being TRBD1 or TRBD2 (5 bases each). V lost 3 bases and J lost 9, with 17 bases in between. The germline gives CDR1 LGHDT, CDR2 YNNKEL (reference sequence). CDR3 length equals 14 residues. The CDR3 sequence is CASSQGTDGAAQYF. DNA of the CDR3: TGTGCCAGCAGCCAGGGGACGGACGGTGCCGCCCAGTACTTC.

This sequence joins TRBV4-2 and TRBJ2-1, with D perhaps TRBD1 (6 bases). CDR1 LGHNA and CDR2 YNFKEQ come from the germline V gene. V was pared by 1 base and J by 4 bases, with 20 bases between. The CDR3 is made up of 18 amino acids. The CDR3 here is CASSQVSGRGGVYNEQFF. The CDR3 DNA sequence: TGTGCCAGCAGCCAAGTAAGCGGTCGAGGGGGAGTATACAATGAGCAGTTCTTC.

This clonotype is a singleton in its sample. This chain links TRBV29-1 with TRBJ2-2; TRBD1 matches 7 bases. V shed 5 bases, J shed 5 bases, and the junction held 8 bases outside the gene matches. The V gene's germline CDR1 is SQVTM and CDR2 ANQGSEA. The CDR3 contains 14 residues. CDR3 coding DNA: TGCAGCGTTACATTGACAGGGAAGACCGGGGAGCTGTTTTTT. Its translation is CSVTLTGKTGELFF.

This clonotype has just a few counts. The CDR3 DNA sequence: TGTGCCAGCAGCCAAGGAGGACAGGTAGCGGGGAAGCAGTTCTTC. Encoded protein: CASSQGGQVAGKQFF. The V and J genes are TRBV4-2 and TRBJ2-1; perhaps TRBD2 as D (8 bases). The CDR3 sequence is 15 residues long. Per the germline V gene, CDR1 is LGHNA and CDR2 is YNFKEQ. Trimming left V 1 base short and J 11 bases short, with 18 bases between.

The J gene is TRBJ1-1, the V gene TRBV10-3, with D uncertain. The CDR3 loop spans 15 amino acids. V dropped 2 bases and J dropped 2 bases, with 12 bases sitting between them. Germline CDR1 reads ENHRY; CDR2 reads SYGVKD. This CDR3 reads CAISELQWGNTEAFF. In DNA form, the CDR3 reads TGTGCCATCAGTGAGCTCCAATGGGGTAACACTGAAGCTTTCTTT.

This chain joins TRBV4-2 and TRBJ1-1; D might be TRBD1 (6 bases). The CDR3 runs to 11 residues. The germline V gene has CDR1 LGHNA and CDR2 YNFKEQ. V lost 8 bases and J 9 bases, leaving 13 bases between the germline ends. The chain's CDR3 is CASYQRGQAFF. CDR3 bases: TGTGCCAGCTACCAACGGGGGCAAGCTTTCTTT.

DNA of the CDR3: TGTGCCAGCAGCTTAGGCCGGCGGGCGGACCAAGACTATGGCTACACCTTC. Its translation: CASSLGRRADQDYGYTF. The J gene is TRBJ1-2, the V gene TRBV13, with D uncertain. The V end lost 0 bases, the J end lost 3 bases, and 17 bases lay between the germline ends. This CDR3 has 17 residues. Looked up from germline, CDR1 is PRHDT and CDR2 is FYEKMQ (reference sequence).

The chain combines TRBV21-1 with TRBJ2-3; the D call of TRBD1 is as the table states it, not checked on the DNA. TRBV21-1 is described as a pseudogene. The CDR3 covers 18 residues. The CDR3 sequence: CASSKVIMDPGATDTQYF. The CDR3, as DNA: TGTGCCAGCAGCAAAGTCATTATGGACCCAGGGGCGACAGATACGCAGTATTTT.

This clonotype was recorded a few times. The chain joins TRBV5-1 to TRBJ2-1; D ambiguous. The V and J ends lost 0 bases and 5 bases respectively, with 9 bases between them. The CDR3 extends over 14 amino acids. CDR1 and CDR2 from the germline V gene are SGHRS and YFSETQ. CDR3 loop: CASSLEPRNNEQFF. In DNA form, the CDR3 reads TGCGCCAGCAGCTTGGAGCCTCGCAACAATGAGCAGTTCTTC.

This chain uses TRBV29-1 with TRBJ2-4, with unresolved D. The J call may not be correct, given that the DNA end is closer to TRBJ2-7. CDR1 is SQVTM, CDR2 ANQGSEA, per germline. The CDR3 covers 14 residues. The CDR3 spells CSVEGIGEKCEQYF. The DNA of the CDR3 is TGCAGCGTTGAAGGGATCGGAGAAAAGTGCGAGCAGTACTTC.

This clonotype came up a few times. The rearrangement joins TRBV20-1 to TRBJ2-5; possibly TRBD1 for D (6 bases). The J call could be wrong; TRBJ2-7 is a better fit for the DNA end. The CDR3 contains 13 residues. Germline V lookup: CDR1 DFQATT, CDR2 SNEGSKA (reference sequence). The CDR3, as DNA: TGCAGTGCTAAATTACAGGGAGCCCACGAGCAGTACTTC. Translation gives CSAKLQGAHEQYF.

The chain has TRBV7-9 and TRBJ2-3; 7 nucleotides agree with TRBD1. CDR1 and CDR2 (germline): SEHNR, FQNEAQ (reference sequence). J was trimmed by 1 base and V by 2 bases; bases with no gene match: 6. This CDR3 region has 16 residues. The CDR3 DNA sequence: TGTGCCAGCAGCTTAAGGGGGCAAGGGCGCACAGATACGCAGTATTTT. This translates into CASSLRGQGRTDTQYF.

CDR3 residues: CSVEGLAISNEQFF. The CDR3 bases are TGCAGCGTTGAAGGACTAGCGATTTCCAATGAGCAGTTCTTC. The genes are TRBV29-1 and TRBJ2-1; 8 bases are shared with TRBD2. The V gene end was trimmed by 1 base and the J gene end by 6 bases; junction bases not matched to a gene: 5. CDR3 length: 14 residues. Germline CDR1 reads SQVTM; CDR2 reads ANQGSEA.

This chain links TRBV19 with TRBJ2-3; TRBD2 agrees at 9 bases. The germline V gene has CDR1 LNHDA and CDR2 SQIVND (reference sequence). J gave up 0 bases and V 3 bases, and 4 bases lay outside the gene matches. The CDR3 contains 16 residues. In DNA, the CDR3 is TGTGCCAGTAGTATGGCGACTAGCGGAAGCACAGATACGCAGTATTTT. It encodes CASSMATSGSTDTQYF.

The chain joins TRBV20-1 to TRBJ1-6; 7 bases line up with TRBD1. This CDR3 has 15 amino acids. Germline trimming cut 6 bases from V and 9 bases from J; bases unmatched to any gene: 14. Per the germline V gene, CDR1 is DFQATT and CDR2 is SNEGSKA (reference sequence). The CDR3 DNA reads TGCAGTGCCCACCCTCAGGGGGGCCTAGGTTCACCCCTCCACTTT. Translation gives CSAHPQGGLGSPLHF.

The V and J genes are TRBV11-1 and TRBJ2-7; D unresolved. From germline, CDR1 is SGHAT and CDR2 FQDESV (reference sequence). The CDR3 runs to 15 residues. The V end was cut by 5 bases, the J end by 7 bases, with 21 bases between. The CDR3 reads CASSTGLGPYNEQYF. In DNA form, the CDR3 reads TGTGCCAGCAGCACCGGGCTGGGTCCCTACAATGAGCAGTACTTC.

This clonotype was counted many times. The genes are TRBV7-2 and TRBJ2-5; 7 bases line up with TRBD1. This CDR3 region has 13 residues. Germline assignment: CDR1 SGHTA and CDR2 FQGNSA. The junction had 9 bases not matched to a gene; V was cut back by 4 bases and J by 10 bases. This CDR3 is CASSSEPGQRQYF. CDR3 DNA: TGTGCCAGCAGCTCCGAACCGGGACAGCGCCAGTACTTC.